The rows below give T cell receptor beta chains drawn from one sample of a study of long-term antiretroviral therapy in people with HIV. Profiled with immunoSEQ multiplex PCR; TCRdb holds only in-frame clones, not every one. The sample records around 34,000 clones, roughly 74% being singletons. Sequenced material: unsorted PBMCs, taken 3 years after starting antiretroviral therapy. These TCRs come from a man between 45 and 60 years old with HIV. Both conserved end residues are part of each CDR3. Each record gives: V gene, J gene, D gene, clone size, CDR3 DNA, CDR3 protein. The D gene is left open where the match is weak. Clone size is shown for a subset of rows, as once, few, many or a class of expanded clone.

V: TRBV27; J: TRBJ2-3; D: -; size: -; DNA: TGTGCCAGCACACCCGGGGGAGATACGCAGTATTTT; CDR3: CASTPGGDTQYF
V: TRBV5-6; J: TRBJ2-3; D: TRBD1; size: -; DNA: TGTGCCAGCAGCGCGGGACAGGGAGTCGATACGCAGTATTTT; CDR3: CASSAGQGVDTQYF
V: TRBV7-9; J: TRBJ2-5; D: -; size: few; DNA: TGTGCCAGCAGCTCCAGCCGCTCCTACAGGGAGACCCAGTACTTC; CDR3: CASSSSRSYRETQYF
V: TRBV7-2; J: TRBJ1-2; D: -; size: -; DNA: TGTGCCAGCAGCATGACTCCGAAAGCGGGGCGCTACACCTTC; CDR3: CASSMTPKAGRYTF
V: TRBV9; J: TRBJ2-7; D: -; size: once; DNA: TGTGCCAGCAGCGACCGCCCGGGAAGTGCCTCCTACGAGCAGTACTTC; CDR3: CASSDRPGSASYEQYF
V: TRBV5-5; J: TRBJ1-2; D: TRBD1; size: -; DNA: TGTGCCAGCAGCTTGGAAGGGACAGGGGTTAGGATTGCTGGCTACACCTTC; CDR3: CASSLEGTGVRIAGYTF
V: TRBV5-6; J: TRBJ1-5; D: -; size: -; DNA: TGTGCCAGCAGCACTCTAGGCTCGAATCAGCCCCAGCATTTT; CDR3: CASSTLGSNQPQHF
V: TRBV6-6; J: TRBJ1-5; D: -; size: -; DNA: TGTGCCACCTATCCCGGCGGATGGGATCAGCCCCAGCATTTT; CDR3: CATYPGGWDQPQHF
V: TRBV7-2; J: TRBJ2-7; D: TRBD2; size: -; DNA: TGTGCCAGCAGCTTAGCTCCACGATCGGGGGGGCGTAGCTCCTACGAGCAGTACTTC; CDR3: CASSLAPRSGGRSSYEQYF
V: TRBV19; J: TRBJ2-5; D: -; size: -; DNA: TGTGCCAGTAATAACAGGGATCGAGAGACCCAGTACTTC; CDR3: CASNNRDRETQYF
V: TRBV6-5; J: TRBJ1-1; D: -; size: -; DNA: TGTGCCAGCAGTTACCCCGGACAGTTTGAAGCTTTCTTT; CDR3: CASSYPGQFEAFF
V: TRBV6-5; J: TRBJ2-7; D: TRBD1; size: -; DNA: TGTGCCAGCAGTTACGACAGGGAATCCACCTACGAGCAGTACTTC; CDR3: CASSYDRESTYEQYF
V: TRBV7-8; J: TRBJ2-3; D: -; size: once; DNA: TGTGCCAGCAGCAAACCGGGACTGGGTACCACAGATACGCAGTATTTT; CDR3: CASSKPGLGTTDTQYF
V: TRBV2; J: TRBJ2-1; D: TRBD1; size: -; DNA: TGTGCCAGCAGTTCGACAGGGGCTAACTACAATGAGCAGTTCTTC; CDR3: CASSSTGANYNEQFF
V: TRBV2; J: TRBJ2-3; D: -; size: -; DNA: TGTGCCAGCAGACGGAATGACTTTAATACGCAGTATTTT; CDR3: CASRRNDFNTQYF
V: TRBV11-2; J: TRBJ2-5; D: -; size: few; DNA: TGTGCCAGCAGCTTAAATTCGGCAGGGGGGGAAGTAGAGACCCAGTACTTC; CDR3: CASSLNSAGGEVETQYF
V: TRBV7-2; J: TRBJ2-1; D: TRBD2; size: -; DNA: TGTGCCAGCAGCTTTCTTGGGGGAGGGAAGGAGCAGTTCTTC; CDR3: CASSFLGGGKEQFF
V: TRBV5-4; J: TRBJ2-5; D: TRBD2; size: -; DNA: TGTGCCAGCAGCGACGGGGGGTCTCAAGAGACCCAGTACTTC; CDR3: CASSDGGSQETQYF
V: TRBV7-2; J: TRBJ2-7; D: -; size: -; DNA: TGTGCCAGCAGCCTCGGACCGGAAGGCGAGCAGTACTTC; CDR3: CASSLGPEGEQYF
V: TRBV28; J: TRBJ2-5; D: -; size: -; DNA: TGTGCCAGCACCGACTTCCGGGGGCGCATTAAGACCCAGTACTTC; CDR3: CASTDFRGRIKTQYF
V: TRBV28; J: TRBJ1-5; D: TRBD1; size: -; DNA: TGTGCCAGTGCCTTGACAGGGGCGAGACAGCCCCAGCATTTT; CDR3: CASALTGARQPQHF
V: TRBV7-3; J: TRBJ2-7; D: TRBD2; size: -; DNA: TGTGCCAGCAGACCGACTAGCGGGCATTCCTACGAGCAGTACTTC; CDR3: CASRPTSGHSYEQYF
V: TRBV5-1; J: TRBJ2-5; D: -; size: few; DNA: TGCGCCAGCAGCTTGGAGGTGGGGAGAGAGACCCAGTACTTC; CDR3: CASSLEVGRETQYF
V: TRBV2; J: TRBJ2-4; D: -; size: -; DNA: TGTGCCAGCAGTCCGACAGGGAGGGGTAAGGACATTCAGTACTTC; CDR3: CASSPTGRGKDIQYF
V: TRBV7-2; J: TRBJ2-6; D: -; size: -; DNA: TGTGCCAGCAGCTTAGACGGGGGTTTCTTTCCTGGGGCCAACGTCCTGACTTTC; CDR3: CASSLDGGFFPGANVLTF
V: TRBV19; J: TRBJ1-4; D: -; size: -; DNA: TGTGCCAGTACCCGGCGATGGGAGGGACCAACTAATGAAAAACTGTTTTTT; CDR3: CASTRRWEGPTNEKLFF
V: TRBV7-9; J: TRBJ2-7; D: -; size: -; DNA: TGTGCCAGCAGCCCGTCTGACGAGCAGTACTTC; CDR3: CASSPSDEQYF
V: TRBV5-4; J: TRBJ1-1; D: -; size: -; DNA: TGTGCCAGCAGCAGAGGTCTGAACACTGAAGCTTTCTTT; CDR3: CASSRGLNTEAFF